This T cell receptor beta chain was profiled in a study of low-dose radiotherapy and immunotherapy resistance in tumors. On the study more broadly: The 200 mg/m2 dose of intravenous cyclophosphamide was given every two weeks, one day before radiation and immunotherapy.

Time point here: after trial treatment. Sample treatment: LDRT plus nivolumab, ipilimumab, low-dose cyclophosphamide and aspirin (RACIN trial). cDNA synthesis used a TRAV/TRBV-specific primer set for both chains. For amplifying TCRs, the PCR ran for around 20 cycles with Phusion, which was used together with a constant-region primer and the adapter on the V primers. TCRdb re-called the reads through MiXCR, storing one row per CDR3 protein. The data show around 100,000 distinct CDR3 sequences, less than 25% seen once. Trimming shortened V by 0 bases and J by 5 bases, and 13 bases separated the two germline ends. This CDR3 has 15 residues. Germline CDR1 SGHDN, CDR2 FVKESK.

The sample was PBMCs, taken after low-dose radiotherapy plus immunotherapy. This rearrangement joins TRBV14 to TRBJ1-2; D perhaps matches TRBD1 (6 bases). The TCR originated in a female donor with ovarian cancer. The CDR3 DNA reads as TGTGCCAGCAGCCAAGAGGGGACAACCGTATATGGCTACACCTTC. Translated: CASSQEGTTVYGYTF. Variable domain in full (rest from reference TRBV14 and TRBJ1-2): EAGVTQFPSHSVIEKGQTVTLRCDPISGHDNLYWYRRVMGKEIKFLLHFVKESKQDESGMPNNRFLAERTGGTYSTLKVQPAELEDSGVYFCASSQEGTTVYGYTFGSGTRLTVV.